The T cell receptor (beta chain) under discussion was sequenced for a study of blood T cell repertoires in COVID-19. Using immunoSEQ multiplex PCR, the repertoire was profiled, and TCRdb retains in-frame clones only, with some absent. This table holds some 120,000 clones, roughly 90% found once. The V gene end was trimmed by 3 bases and the J gene end by 2 bases; junction bases not matched to a gene: 4. Germline CDR1 reads GTSNPN; CDR2 reads SVGIG (reference sequence). This CDR3 is 14 amino acids long. This clone was counted a single time. Sequencing was performed on peripheral blood. The rearrangement uses TRBV30 and TRBJ2-7; 10 bases are shared with TRBD1. This TCR derives from a man between 45 and 60 years old with acute or convalescent COVID-19. The CDR3, as DNA: TGTGCCTGGAGCCCCGGGACAGGGGCCTACGAGCAGTACTTC. Residues: CAWSPGTGAYEQYF.